This T cell receptor (beta chain) was recorded in a study of response to subunit inactivated influenza vaccine. Findings of the study overall: Authors suggested few new T cells are recruited by each seasonal influenza vaccination.

The CDR3 has 13 amino acids. Deletions cut 0 bases from V and 10 bases from J, with 13 bases between. CDR1 is MNHNY and CDR2 is SVGAGI in the germline V gene (reference sequence). Each CDR3 protein gets one entry after TCRdb re-called the RT-PCR reads with MiXCR. The profile shows hundreds of thousands of distinct CDR3 sequences, 12% to 15% of them singletons. In this sample, this clonotype turned up a few times. The antigen remains undetermined. The receptor was derived from a man between 50 and 59 years old who received an inactivated influenza vaccine. This chain uses TRBV6-6 with TRBJ2-7; no definite D call. Source: PBMCs from blood, taken less than 15 days before vaccination. The CDR3 region has the DNA TGTGCCAGCAGTTACTCGAAGCTAGATTTTCAGTACTTC. Its protein is CASSYSKLDFQYF.